This is a list of T cell receptor beta chains from one sample in a study of breast tumors, draining lymph nodes, adjacent tissues. From the multiplex PCR reads, TCRdb called clonotypes with MiXCR, one entry per CDR3 protein. The data contain about 12,000 distinct CDR3 sequences, less than 70% of them singletons. The specimen sequenced was breast tumor tissue. The receptor set was obtained from a female donor with breast cancer. Some clones in this sample may be carry-over from other donors' samples. Both conserved end residues are part of each CDR3. A D gene is named only where the DNA matches it firmly. Clone size, where shown, is once, few, many, or a class for clones that have expanded.

. TRBJ1-3 TRBV2 TRBD1 CASGGQVFSGNTIYF TGTGCCAGCGGTGGACAGGTTTTCTCTGGAAACACCATATATTTT
few TRBJ1-2 TRBV6-1 . CASIFSTLRGGINYGYTF TGTGCCAGCATTTTTTCGACACTTCGAGGGGGGATTAACTATGGCTACACCTTC
. TRBJ1-2 TRBV20-1 . CSASSYGYTF TGCAGTGCTAGCAGTTATGGCTACACCTTC
. TRBJ1-2 TRBV6-1 . CASSEVGGYTF TGTGCCAGCAGTGAAGTAGGAGGCTACACCTTC
many TRBJ2-3 TRBV15 TRBD2 CATSRDSGGLGTTDTQYF TGTGCCACCAGCAGAGATTCCGGGGGGTTAGGCACCACAGATACGCAGTATTTT
. TRBJ2-3 TRBV20-1 . CSALALASVPDTQYF TGCAGTGCCCTCGCTCTAGCATCCGTCCCAGATACGCAGTATTTT
medium-sized TRBJ1-6 TRBV30 . CAWDSPISPLHF TGTGCCTGGGACTCTCCGATCTCACCCCTCCACTTT
. TRBJ2-3 TRBV7-2 . CASSWNGAGTDTQYF TGTGCCAGCAGCTGGAACGGGGCGGGCACAGATACGCAGTATTTT
. TRBJ1-3 TRBV11-2 . CASSLMGPRLSSGNTIYF TGTGCCAGCAGCTTAATGGGGCCAAGGCTAAGCTCTGGAAACACCATATATTTT
once TRBJ1-4 TRBV5-1 . CASSPVADATNRGKLFF TGCGCCAGCAGCCCAGTTGCGGACGCAACAAATAGAGGGAAACTGTTTTTT
. TRBJ2-3 TRBV19 . CASSTGTSTDTQYF TGTGCCAGTAGTACTGGGACTAGCACAGATACGCAGTATTTT
medium-sized TRBJ1-3 TRBV7-8 . CASSPNPNAGNTIYF TGTGCCAGCAGCCCAAACCCAAATGCTGGAAACACCATATATTTT
. TRBJ1-2 TRBV20-1 TRBD1 CSARDVEGAGGYTF TGCAGTGCTAGAGATGTGGAGGGGGCGGGAGGCTACACCTTC
. TRBJ2-7 TRBV7-2 . CASSLQGGSYEQYF TGTGCCAGCAGCTTGCAGGGGGGTTCCTACGAGCAGTACTTC
few TRBJ2-1 TRBV9 TRBD1 CASSVAGQGAVREQFF TGTGCCAGCAGCGTAGCTGGACAGGGGGCCGTACGTGAGCAGTTCTTC
few TRBJ2-1 TRBV19 TRBD2 CASSKGTSRKNEQFF TGTGCCAGTAGTAAAGGGACTAGCCGAAAAAATGAGCAGTTCTTC
. TRBJ2-7 TRBV2 . CASSDGRAPVGEQYF TGTGCCAGCAGTGATGGAAGGGCCCCCGTGGGGGAGCAGTACTTC
medium-sized TRBJ2-7 TRBV6-2/TRBV6-3 TRBD1 CASKWTGGLSYEQYF TGTGCCAGCAAATGGACAGGGGGTCTCTCCTACGAGCAGTACTTC
few TRBJ2-7 TRBV2 TRBD2 CASRGTSGAYEQYF TGTGCCAGCAGGGGGACTAGCGGCGCCTACGAGCAGTACTTC
few TRBJ2-7 TRBV7-9 TRBD1 CASSLVRQGTSEQYF TGTGCCAGCAGCTTAGTTCGACAGGGAACCTCCGAGCAGTACTTC
. TRBJ1-2 TRBV2 . CASSEAQGLYYGYTF TGTGCCAGCAGTGAAGCGCAGGGACTGTACTATGGCTACACCTTC
few TRBJ2-5 TRBV13 TRBD1 CASSFTGGEETQYF TGTGCCAGCAGCTTTACAGGGGGAGAGGAGACCCAGTACTTC